This TCR beta chain was identified during a study of blood T cell repertoires in COVID-19 (dated by TCRdb to 2018 to 2020). Notes on the research overall: Samples covering the acute and convalescent phases of COVID-19 were provided by collaborators in the United States, Italy and Spain. Subjects who had been exposed to COVID-19, were actively infected with it, or had recovered from it provided the deeply sampled blood TCRbeta repertoires that made up the dataset. Where HLA class I and class II types were available, the types were taken from metadata supplied by the sample provider, not from assay-based typing. Sample metadata almost always included a de-identified subject ID, COVID-19 status, age in years and sex. Samples were obtained from the ongoing ImmuneRACE study (first 160 participants) and from 1,000 to 1,500 subjects provided by 6 global collaborators. The prospective study material was composed of cDNA or gDNA derived from T cells, B-cell-depleted T cells, or PBMCs. The repertoires were released in a freely available public database intended as a resource for research on the immune response to SARS-CoV-2. The full study reports these points: The quantity of clinical and demographic metadata differed by source and by participant and was supplied without curation.

As for this clone: Its antigen is unknown. Base qualities are missing; no much larger clone stands one base away.

Whole blood was collected in K2EDTA tubes by collaborating institutions according to the institutions' own protocols. For TCRbeta analysis, collaborator samples were shipped as frozen whole blood, as isolated PBMCs, or as DNA extracted from either sample type. Per the germline V gene (reference sequence), GTSNPN is the CDR1 and SVGIG is the CDR2. The CDR3 runs 11 amino acids, cysteine and phenylalanine included. The retained sequence is limited to the CDR3, 33 bases, with the frame set at the first base. At the junction V is shortened by 1 base and J by 8 bases, with 8 bases in between. TCRbeta CDR3 regions were amplified from genomic DNA using the immunoSEQ Assay, a bias-controlled multiplex PCR. Concerning the study's data processing: The number of nucleated cells in each sample was estimated by amplification of reference gene primers within the assay. To quantify the absolute abundance of each unique TCRbeta CDR3 rearrangement, sequence reads were collapsed and filtered. For each sample, productive Simpson clonality was calculated by taking the square root of Simpson's diversity index across productive rearrangements. TCRdb stores this immuneACCESS table with in-frame sequences only. Part of the clones is absent; in the studies checked, under half of the shortfall reflects unresolved V genes, and no reason is known for the rest. V and J calls and clone size are copied from that table; D and trimming were computed from the DNA. The sample table lists some 96,000 clones, 90% of them with a count of one. The ten largest clones add up to approximately 1.5% of the sample.

This receptor was obtained from a man in his 60s with acute or convalescent COVID-19. Sequencing was done on a sample of peripheral blood. The rearranged chain carries TRBV30 and TRBJ1-2; D gene: possibly TRBD1, on 5 matching bases. At the DNA level, the sequence is TGTGCCTGGAGTGGGGGCGGCGGCTACACCTTC. The encoded protein is CAWSGGGGYTF.